The sequence of this TCR beta chain was determined in a study of Tregs in tolerant kidney transplant recipients. Study-level information: The nonmyeloablative bone marrow transplants came from related graft donors, with transient mixed chimerism.

CD4+CD25+CD127- Tregs, CD4+CD25- non-Tregs, CD4 and CD8 cells were sorted. Germline V gene data show CDR1 as LGHNA and CDR2 as YNFKEQ. The CDR3 consists of 19 residues. V was clipped by 2 bases and J by 0 bases; unmatched bases: 8. The repertoire was sequenced with immunoSEQ multiplex PCR; TCRdb's copy has only in-frame clones and lacks some. The table shows 110,000 or so clones, with 90% occurring only once. The study's findings and limits: No direct test of biological reproducibility was done here. Findings come from small patient numbers and require larger validation.

A note on this clone: What it binds is unknown.

Specimen: CD4+ T cells from blood, collected before the transplant. The chain couples TRBV4-2 to TRBJ2-1; 12 bases are shared with TRBD2. The clonotype comes from a human donor who received a combined kidney and bone marrow transplant. CDR3 loop: CASSQHLASGGASYNEQFF. The CDR3, as DNA: TGTGCCAGCAGCCAACATTTGGCTAGCGGGGGGGCCTCCTACAATGAGCAGTTCTTC.